This T cell receptor (beta chain) is drawn from a study of T cell responses to AZD1222 COVID-19 vaccine. The method was immunoSEQ multiplex PCR; TCRdb's version includes in-frame clones alone and lacks a portion of them. This sample yields about 26,000 clones, of which roughly 88% are seen a single time; approximately 2.6% belongs to the top ten. This CDR3 is 15 amino acids long. Trimming cost V 1 base and J 5 bases; bases outside gene matches: 4. Germline loops: CDR1 SGHTA, CDR2 FQGNSA. Points on this clone: Its antigen is currently unknown.

Study-level results: Every sample of the repertoires postdated the peak T cell response.

This receptor was identified in an adult who received the AZD1222 COVID-19 vaccine. V and J are TRBV7-2 and TRBJ1-5; 8 bases agree with TRBD1. Sequenced here: peripheral blood, sampled 28 days after the second AZD1222 dose. DNA for the CDR3: TGTGCCAGCAGCTTAGAGACAGGGGATTATCAGCCCCAGCATTTT. Translating gives CASSLETGDYQPQHF.